The rows below give T cell receptor beta chains drawn from one sample of a study of memory CD4+ T cells and cytomegalovirus serostatus. Clones were sequenced by immunoSEQ multiplex PCR, and TCRdb holds only the in-frame ones, with some missing. The data contain about 56,000 clones, more than 75% of them singletons. Sequencing was performed on memory CD4+ T cells from blood. The source is an adult in good health and CMV-seronegative. Each CDR3 is given without its conserved first and last residue. Fields, in order: V gene, CDR3 protein.

V gene: TRBV6-6; CDR3 protein: ASSYAGISETQY
V gene: TRBV15; CDR3 protein: ATSKDGNSNQPQH
V gene: TRBV29-1; CDR3 protein: SVGTGTLSEQY
V gene: TRBV7-9; CDR3 protein: ASSLRLDRGQETQY
V gene: TRBV28; CDR3 protein: ASSPFVHYGYT
V gene: TRBV5-6; CDR3 protein: ASSLIRGDTEAF
V gene: TRBV28; CDR3 protein: ASSVIGQGGTDTQY
V gene: TRBV6-5; CDR3 protein: ASSWRGDTDTQY
V gene: TRBV7-9; CDR3 protein: ASSPQSDTQY
V gene: TRBV6-1; CDR3 protein: ASSAGSQGGVRRYEQY
V gene: TRBV5-4; CDR3 protein: ASSWGETYNSPLH
V gene: TRBV2; CDR3 protein: ASLRGGPTGELF
V gene: TRBV11-2; CDR3 protein: ASTGASGTDTQY
V gene: TRBV4-1; CDR3 protein: ASSQMGGGGGTEAF
V gene: TRBV5-1; CDR3 protein: ASSSVGELF
V gene: TRBV9; CDR3 protein: ASSAETPSYEQY
V gene: TRBV7-9; CDR3 protein: ASSIPGRTIQY
V gene: TRBV18; CDR3 protein: ASSPRGTDTQY
V gene: TRBV30; CDR3 protein: AWRGLNSPLH
V gene: TRBV11-2; CDR3 protein: ASSSPTGNTIY
V gene: TRBV7-6; CDR3 protein: ASSPRPRGGETQY
V gene: TRBV2; CDR3 protein: ASLRGIGTDTQY
V gene: TRBV6-5; CDR3 protein: ASSYNRNQPQH
V gene: TRBV30; CDR3 protein: AWRQENNSPLH
V gene: TRBV11-2; CDR3 protein: ASSLEHFTNEQF
V gene: TRBV7-2; CDR3 protein: ASSLRYMNTEAF
V gene: TRBV11-1; CDR3 protein: ASSLAGGPYEQY
V gene: TRBV28; CDR3 protein: ASSRAATYNSPLH
V gene: TRBV18; CDR3 protein: ASSPQRLVSDNEQF
V gene: TRBV19; CDR3 protein: ASSIKTGGYEQY
V gene: TRBV7-2; CDR3 protein: ASSLDTGGKQY
V gene: TRBV19; CDR3 protein: ASSILLGASNQPQH
V gene: TRBV5-6; CDR3 protein: ASSLVGGETQY
V gene: TRBV7-2; CDR3 protein: ASSPDSNYGYT
V gene: TRBV11-2; CDR3 protein: ASSPRTGGTQY
V gene: TRBV10-3; CDR3 protein: AIWTGENTEAF
V gene: TRBV5-8; CDR3 protein: ASSLVHPEAF
V gene: TRBV2; CDR3 protein: ASSERPNTEAF
V gene: TRBV4-1; CDR3 protein: ASSQVGQGGQPQH
V gene: TRBV9; CDR3 protein: ASSGGRRSGNTIY
V gene: TRBV4-3; CDR3 protein: ASSQSRQHGYT
V gene: TRBV6-5; CDR3 protein: ASSSEGVTTNEKLF
V gene: TRBV2; CDR3 protein: ASSYRGPTDTQY
V gene: TRBV5-6; CDR3 protein: ASSGPNTEAF
V gene: TRBV11-2; CDR3 protein: ASSADYQETQY
V gene: TRBV7-8; CDR3 protein: ASSFLSRTGNTIY
V gene: TRBV5-1; CDR3 protein: ASSLATGRQETQY
V gene: TRBV5-4; CDR3 protein: ASSQQGGTEAF
V gene: TRBV5-1; CDR3 protein: ASRDTRASGTDTQY
V gene: TRBV12-5; CDR3 protein: ASGRPGSYNEQF
V gene: TRBV27; CDR3 protein: ASKVGYEAEQY
V gene: TRBV28; CDR3 protein: ASSSPGAGDEKLF
V gene: TRBV6-1; CDR3 protein: ASGRDRGGNEQF
V gene: TRBV28; CDR3 protein: ASSLGTGLSYEQY
V gene: TRBV6-6; CDR3 protein: ASSYPTANEKLF